Presented here are 18 T cell receptor beta chains from one specimen sequenced in a study of beta chain features in type 1 diabetes. Findings and caveats of the study: Type 1 diabetes patients had TCRB CDR3s that were shorter (moderately but significantly so) in all four CD4+ subsets.

For these TCRs, the target antigens are not known. Sequencing targeted expressed TCRB transcripts, as all isolated RNA had been reverse transcribed. Using immunoSEQ multiplex PCR, the repertoire was profiled, and TCRdb retains in-frame clones only, with some absent. The table shows hundreds of thousands of clones, with over 12% occurring only once. Source material: naive CD4+ T cells from blood. The receptors were gathered from a man aged 18 to 29 with type 1 diabetes.

This clone was seen a handful of times. The chain is built from TRBV30 and TRBJ1-5; TRBD1 aligns across 8 bases. Looked up from germline, CDR1 is GTSNPN and CDR2 is SVGIG (reference sequence). V lost 3 bases and J lost 3; bases outside the gene matches: 7. This CDR3 has 15 amino acids. The chain's CDR3 is CAWRATGGLNQPQHF. As DNA, the CDR3 is TGTGCCTGGAGGGCAACAGGGGGACTCAATCAGCCCCAGCATTTT.

V gene TRBV6-5 combines with J gene TRBJ2-5, with D possibly TRBD1 on 7 matching bases. The CDR3 runs 14 residues. V lost 5 bases and J lost 4, with 14 bases in between. Germline CDR1 MNHEY, CDR2 SVGAGI. CDR3 amino acids: CASSTGVEGETQYF. The CDR3 DNA reads TGTGCCAGCAGTACAGGGGTGGAGGGAGAGACCCAGTACTTC.

This clone was seen a handful of times. The rearrangement uses TRBV7-2 and TRBJ2-1; 8 bases are a match to TRBD1. The CDR3 length is 12 residues. The germline V gene encodes CDR1 SGHTA and CDR2 FQGNSA. V lost 6 bases, J lost 12 bases, and 7 bases stayed unmatched. CDR3 sequence reads: CASRYTGGVQFF. The CDR3 DNA is TGTGCCAGCAGATATACAGGGGGAGTGCAGTTCTTC.

This clone was found a few times. The chain has TRBV7-3 and TRBJ2-3, with TRBD1 matching over 7 bases. The length of the CDR3 is 15 residues. Trimming took 4 bases from V and 4 from J; bases not matched to a gene: 8. Germline V gene sequence: CDR1 SGHTA, CDR2 FQGTGA. As DNA, the CDR3 is TGTGCCAGCAGCTATCGACAGGGTAGCGCAGATACGCAGTATTTT. It encodes CASSYRQGSADTQYF.

This clone was detected only a few times. V and J are TRBV2 and TRBJ2-1; D is ambiguous. In germline, CDR1 is SNHLY, CDR2 FYNNEI. Trimming left V 4 bases short and J 9 bases short, with 7 bases between. The CDR3 covers 11 residues. CDR3 in DNA: TGTGCCAGCAGTGTGGCCCTTGAGCAGTTCTTC. This sequence encodes CASSVALEQFF.

The rearrangement joins TRBV4-3 to TRBJ2-7, with D possibly TRBD2 on 6 matching bases. V shed 0 bases and J shed 6 bases, with 12 bases lying between them. In germline, CDR1 is LGHNA, CDR2 YSLEER. This CDR3 region has 14 residues. The CDR3 region has the DNA TGCGCCAGCAGCCAAGACCGGGGGAGAGCCGAGCAGTACTTC. Its translation is CASSQDRGRAEQYF.

This clone was seen a handful of times. This chain uses TRBV10-1 with TRBJ2-2, with 7 bases aligning to TRBD1. The junction had 9 bases not matched to a gene; V was cut back by 5 bases and J by 3 bases. This CDR3 has 16 amino acids. Germline CDR1 is WNHNN and CDR2 is SYGVQD (reference sequence). Here the CDR3 reads CASSLTGTAYTGELFF. As DNA, the CDR3 is TGCGCCAGCAGTTTGACCGGGACAGCTTACACCGGGGAGCTGTTTTTT.

The rearrangement joins TRBV7-9 to TRBJ2-1; 7 nucleotides match TRBD1. V gave up 5 bases and J gave up 0 bases; unmatched junction bases: 10. This CDR3 has 17 amino acids. The germline gives CDR1 SEHNR, CDR2 FQNEAQ (reference sequence). DNA of the CDR3: TGTGCCAGCAGCCCCAACAGGGGAAAGGGCTCCTACAATGAGCAGTTCTTC. Protein sequence: CASSPNRGKGSYNEQFF.

This clone has only one observation. The chain recombines TRBV5-1 with TRBJ1-2, with D possibly being TRBD1 (5 bases). Looked up from germline, CDR1 is SGHRS and CDR2 is YFSETQ. The CDR3 has 15 residues. V was pared by 1 base and J by 7 bases, with 17 bases between. CDR3 sequence (DNA): TGCGCCAGCAGCTTGTCCCAGGGTTTCGTTGCTGGCTACACCTTC. Its protein product is CASSLSQGFVAGYTF.

This clone was seen only a few times. The V and J genes are TRBV30 and TRBJ1-1; D ambiguous. V lost 4 bases to trimming and J lost 3 bases, with 9 bases between them. Germline V lookup: CDR1 GTSNPN, CDR2 SVGIG (reference sequence). The length of the CDR3 is 12 residues. The CDR3 here is CAWTLGHTEAFF. The CDR3 region has the DNA TGTGCCTGGACCTTGGGCCACACTGAAGCTTTCTTT.

This clone was detected only a few times. The chain has TRBV25-1 and TRBJ1-4; weak D call: TRBD1 (5 bases). The CDR3 loop spans 14 amino acids. Trimming took off 3 bases at V and 5 bases at J, with 10 bases between the two ends. Germline lookup yields CDR1 MGHDK and CDR2 SYGVNS. The CDR3 loop is CASSETGLNEKLFF. The CDR3 coding sequence is TGTGCCAGCAGTGAGACGGGACTCAATGAAAAACTGTTTTTT.

This clone was observed a few times. The V gene is TRBV6-5, the J gene TRBJ2-2, with D tentatively TRBD2 (6 bases). CDR1 and CDR2 (germline): MNHEY, SVGAGI. The CDR3 is made up of 14 amino acids. The V end was cut by 7 bases, the J end by 4 bases, with 13 bases between. The CDR3 spells CASKGAGFTGELFF. As DNA, the CDR3 is TGTGCCAGCAAGGGTGCGGGGTTCACCGGGGAGCTGTTTTTT.

V usage is TRBV28 and J usage is TRBJ1-2; 9 bases agree with TRBD1. Germline lookup yields CDR1 MDHEN and CDR2 SYDVKM. The ends lost 2 bases at V and 6 bases at J; junction bases unmatched: 7. CDR3 length: 15 amino acids. This CDR3 is CASSLHGTGRDGYTF. DNA of the CDR3: TGTGCCAGCAGTTTACATGGGACAGGGAGAGATGGCTACACCTTC.

There are a few counts of this clone. The chain uses TRBV7-9 and TRBJ2-3; unclear D gene. Per the germline V gene, CDR1 is SEHNR and CDR2 is FQNEAQ (reference sequence). The ends were cut back, 4 bases at V and 6 bases at J, with 14 bases in the middle. The CDR3 consists of 14 residues. The CDR3 DNA is TGTGCCAGCAGCTACGACTCCAACAGCGATACGCAGTATTTT. It yields the protein CASSYDSNSDTQYF.

The J gene is TRBJ2-2, the V gene TRBV28, with D maybe TRBD2 (6 bases). Trimming pared 5 bases from V and 13 bases from J, leaving 17 bases between. Germline values: CDR1 MDHEN, CDR2 SYDVKM. This CDR3 contains 13 residues. CDR3 DNA: TGTGCCAGCAGTGAGGACGCGCGGGGTAGGCTGTTTTTT. This gives the protein CASSEDARGRLFF.

The sample holds many counts of this clone. V is TRBV7-9 and J is TRBJ2-3; perhaps D is TRBD1 or TRBD2 (5 bases each). CDR1 and CDR2 (germline): SEHNR, FQNEAQ (reference sequence). The V gene lost 7 bases and the J gene lost 6 bases, with 14 bases spanning the gap. This CDR3 comprises 13 residues. CDR3 DNA sequence: TGTGCCAGCAAAGGGGATTCTAGCGATACGCAGTATTTT. It codes for CASKGDSSDTQYF.

This clone came up a few times. The chain couples TRBV19 to TRBJ2-7; possible D gene TRBD1, 6 bases. Germline assignment: CDR1 LNHDA and CDR2 SQIVND (reference sequence). This CDR3 is 13 amino acids long. Trimming cost V 9 bases and J 4 bases, with 16 bases left between them. The CDR3 DNA follows: TGTGCCAGCCGCCGGGACACCCAGTACGAGCAGTACTTC. Its protein product is CASRRDTQYEQYF.

The chain is built from TRBV5-4 and TRBJ1-1; possible D gene TRBD1, 5 bases. V lost 2 bases to trimming and J lost 6 bases, with 17 bases between them. The CDR3 loop spans 15 amino acids. Germline V CDR1 and CDR2: SGHNT, YYREEE (reference sequence). The CDR3 nucleotides are TGTGCCAGCAGCTTTTCTCCAGGGAGGCCTCCTGAAGCTTTCTTT. It translates to CASSFSPGRPPEAFF.